A selection of T cell receptor beta chains follows, all from one sample in a study of blood T cells in healthy people across ages. TCRdb itself ran the 5' RACE reads through MiXCR, one entry per CDR3 protein. In the table there are about 940,000 distinct CDR3 sequences, 48% of which are singletons. Sequenced: blood. The receptors here all came from a man under 40 in good health. The CDR3 runs from the conserved cysteine through the conserved F or W. Fields, in order: D gene, V gene, J gene, clone size, CDR3 protein, CDR3 DNA. The D gene is left open where the match is weak. The size entry is marked missing in some rows and otherwise reads once, few, many or a size class.

D gene: TRBD2
V gene: TRBV6-5
J gene: TRBJ2-5
clone size: NA
CDR3 protein: CASSSTGLAGVETQYF
CDR3 DNA: TGTGCCAGCAGTTCAACGGGACTAGCGGGGGTAGAGACCCAGTACTTC

D gene: TRBD2
V gene: TRBV28
J gene: TRBJ2-3
clone size: NA
CDR3 protein: CASTRSGGGTDTQYF
CDR3 DNA: TGTGCCAGCACCCGAAGCGGGGGGGGCACAGATACGCAGTATTTT

D gene: NA
V gene: TRBV9
J gene: TRBJ2-3
clone size: NA
CDR3 protein: CASSVIAASTDTQYF
CDR3 DNA: TGTGCCAGCAGCGTAATTGCGGCTAGCACAGATACGCAGTATTTT

D gene: NA
V gene: TRBV29-1
J gene: TRBJ2-5
clone size: few
CDR3 protein: CSVGGRLSRETQYF
CDR3 DNA: TGCAGCGTTGGGGGACGACTCTCCAGGGAGACCCAGTACTTC

D gene: NA
V gene: TRBV7-2
J gene: TRBJ1-4
clone size: few
CDR3 protein: CASSQGIGEKLFF
CDR3 DNA: TGTGCCAGCTCCCAAGGGATCGGGGAAAAACTGTTTTTT

D gene: TRBD1
V gene: TRBV18
J gene: TRBJ2-7
clone size: NA
CDR3 protein: CASSPTEGAHEQYF
CDR3 DNA: TGTGCCAGCTCACCTACAGAGGGGGCCCACGAGCAGTACTTC

D gene: TRBD1
V gene: TRBV28
J gene: TRBJ2-7
clone size: once
CDR3 protein: CASTTGQGAREQYF
CDR3 DNA: TGTGCCAGCACTACGGGACAGGGGGCGCGCGAGCAGTACTTC

D gene: TRBD2
V gene: TRBV20-1
J gene: TRBJ2-5
clone size: NA
CDR3 protein: CSARDLLAGGPRETQYF
CDR3 DNA: TGCAGTGCTAGAGATTTGCTAGCGGGGGGGCCTCGGGAGACCCAGTACTTC

D gene: NA
V gene: TRBV2
J gene: TRBJ2-7
clone size: few
CDR3 protein: CASSGRQDGSYEQYF
CDR3 DNA: TGTGCCAGCAGTGGAAGACAGGACGGCTCCTACGAGCAGTACTTC

D gene: TRBD2
V gene: TRBV29-1
J gene: TRBJ2-7
clone size: NA
CDR3 protein: CSVVGRAGNYEQYF
CDR3 DNA: TGCAGCGTTGTGGGGAGGGCAGGGAACTACGAGCAGTACTTC

D gene: TRBD1
V gene: TRBV29-1
J gene: TRBJ2-3
clone size: many
CDR3 protein: CSVEKTGTDTDTQYF
CDR3 DNA: TGCAGCGTCGAAAAGACCGGGACAGACACAGATACGCAGTATTTT

D gene: TRBD1
V gene: TRBV5-1
J gene: TRBJ1-6
clone size: few
CDR3 protein: CASRDREVSPLHF
CDR3 DNA: TGCGCCAGCCGGGACAGGGAGGTTTCACCCCTCCACTTT

D gene: NA
V gene: TRBV6-1
J gene: TRBJ2-6
clone size: NA
CDR3 protein: CASRPLIGISGANVLTF
CDR3 DNA: TGTGCCAGCAGACCGCTAATTGGGATCTCTGGGGCCAACGTCCTGACTTTC

D gene: NA
V gene: TRBV10-3
J gene: TRBJ2-6
clone size: NA
CDR3 protein: CAISELLDSGANVLTF
CDR3 DNA: TGTGCCATCAGTGAGTTATTGGACTCTGGGGCCAACGTCCTGACTTTC

D gene: NA
V gene: TRBV27
J gene: TRBJ2-5
clone size: few
CDR3 protein: CASSFNQGETQYF
CDR3 DNA: TGTGCCAGCAGTTTCAATCAGGGGGAGACCCAGTACTTC

D gene: TRBD1
V gene: TRBV7-9
J gene: TRBJ2-7
clone size: NA
CDR3 protein: CASSLIRTGGDEQYF
CDR3 DNA: TGTGCCAGCAGCTTAATTCGGACAGGGGGCGACGAGCAGTACTTC

D gene: TRBD1
V gene: TRBV20-1
J gene: TRBJ2-1
clone size: NA
CDR3 protein: CSTTTDRFSSYNEQFF
CDR3 DNA: TGCAGTACGACTACGGACAGGTTCTCCTCCTACAATGAGCAGTTCTTC

D gene: NA
V gene: TRBV20-1
J gene: TRBJ2-5
clone size: NA
CDR3 protein: CSAETGMVEETQYF
CDR3 DNA: TGCAGTGCCGAAACAGGGATGGTAGAAGAGACCCAGTACTTC

D gene: NA
V gene: TRBV10-3
J gene: TRBJ2-7
clone size: NA
CDR3 protein: CAIRGLDKPYEQYF
CDR3 DNA: TGTGCCATCAGGGGATTAGACAAACCCTACGAGCAGTACTTC

D gene: NA
V gene: TRBV12-3/TRBV12-4
J gene: TRBJ2-1
clone size: NA
CDR3 protein: CASSSARESYNEQFF
CDR3 DNA: TGTGCCAGCAGTTCGGCCCGGGAGTCCTACAATGAGCAGTTCTTC

D gene: NA
V gene: TRBV27
J gene: TRBJ2-7
clone size: few
CDR3 protein: CASSLIASRSEQYF
CDR3 DNA: TGTGCCAGCAGTTTAATCGCTAGCCGGAGCGAGCAGTACTTC

D gene: TRBD1
V gene: TRBV4-1
J gene: TRBJ1-2
clone size: few
CDR3 protein: CASSQDPQGANVYGYTF
CDR3 DNA: TGCGCCAGCAGCCAAGATCCTCAGGGGGCGAATGTCTATGGCTACACCTTC

D gene: TRBD2
V gene: TRBV10-3
J gene: TRBJ2-3
clone size: NA
CDR3 protein: CAINRAGGPGDTQYF
CDR3 DNA: TGTGCCATCAATCGCGCGGGAGGGCCGGGAGATACGCAGTATTTT

D gene: NA
V gene: TRBV30
J gene: TRBJ2-7
clone size: NA
CDR3 protein: CAGKQGYEQYF
CDR3 DNA: TGTGCCGGGAAGCAGGGGTACGAGCAGTACTTC

D gene: TRBD2
V gene: TRBV5-1
J gene: TRBJ2-1
clone size: NA
CDR3 protein: CASSLRTSGGNSGNEQFF
CDR3 DNA: TGCGCCAGCAGCTTAAGGACTAGCGGGGGGAACTCCGGCAATGAGCAGTTCTTC

D gene: NA
V gene: TRBV4-1
J gene: TRBJ1-5
clone size: NA
CDR3 protein: CASSLIQSGGTNQPQHF
CDR3 DNA: TGCGCCAGCAGCCTTATACAATCGGGCGGGACCAATCAGCCCCAGCATTTT

D gene: NA
V gene: TRBV29-1
J gene: TRBJ2-7
clone size: NA
CDR3 protein: CSGEDSYEQYF
CDR3 DNA: TGCAGCGGTGAAGACAGCTACGAGCAGTACTTC

D gene: NA
V gene: TRBV29-1
J gene: TRBJ2-4
clone size: many
CDR3 protein: CSVEGGAKNIQYF
CDR3 DNA: TGCAGCGTTGAGGGGGGAGCCAAAAACATTCAGTACTTC

D gene: NA
V gene: TRBV7-2
J gene: TRBJ2-7
clone size: NA
CDR3 protein: CASSFSRDIYEQYF
CDR3 DNA: TGTGCCAGCAGCTTTAGTCGGGACATCTACGAGCAGTACTTC

D gene: NA
V gene: TRBV29-1
J gene: TRBJ1-5
clone size: few
CDR3 protein: CSVTQGQRNQPQHF
CDR3 DNA: TGCAGCGTGACCCAGGGACAACGCAATCAGCCCCAGCATTTT

D gene: NA
V gene: TRBV7-9
J gene: TRBJ2-7
clone size: few
CDR3 protein: CASRQGQGPYEQYF
CDR3 DNA: TGTGCCAGCAGGCAGGGGCAGGGTCCCTACGAGCAGTACTTC

D gene: NA
V gene: TRBV12-3/TRBV12-4
J gene: TRBJ2-1
clone size: NA
CDR3 protein: CASSGAEREQFF
CDR3 DNA: TGTGCCAGCAGTGGGGCTGAAAGAGAGCAGTTCTTC

D gene: NA
V gene: TRBV4-2
J gene: TRBJ1-1
clone size: NA
CDR3 protein: CASSLLGLNTEAFF
CDR3 DNA: TGTGCCAGCAGCCTCCTCGGACTGAACACTGAAGCTTTCTTT

D gene: NA
V gene: TRBV5-8
J gene: TRBJ2-7
clone size: NA
CDR3 protein: CASSRGLLNNEQYF
CDR3 DNA: TGTGCCAGCAGCAGGGGACTCTTGAACAATGAGCAGTACTTC

D gene: TRBD2
V gene: TRBV10-3
J gene: TRBJ2-7
clone size: NA
CDR3 protein: CAIILADSYNEQYF
CDR3 DNA: TGTGCCATCATCCTAGCGGACTCCTACAATGAGCAGTACTTC

D gene: TRBD2
V gene: TRBV12-3/TRBV12-4
J gene: TRBJ2-3
clone size: NA
CDR3 protein: CASSAEVAGADTQYF
CDR3 DNA: TGTGCCAGCAGTGCAGAAGTAGCGGGAGCAGATACGCAGTATTTT

D gene: NA
V gene: TRBV29-1
J gene: TRBJ2-1
clone size: NA
CDR3 protein: CSVAGRGSYNGQFF
CDR3 DNA: TGCAGCGTTGCGGGCAGGGGCTCCTACAATGGGCAGTTCTTC

D gene: NA
V gene: TRBV21-1
J gene: TRBJ2-7
clone size: once
CDR3 protein: CASSRNRGDSSYNEQYF
CDR3 DNA: TGTGCCAGCAGCCGAAACAGGGGCGACAGCTCCTACAATGAGCAGTACTTC

D gene: NA
V gene: TRBV4-1
J gene: TRBJ2-1
clone size: few
CDR3 protein: CASSQEEDFPYNEQFF
CDR3 DNA: TGCGCCAGCAGCCAAGAAGAGGACTTCCCCTACAATGAGCAGTTCTTC

D gene: TRBD1
V gene: TRBV20-1
J gene: TRBJ2-5
clone size: few
CDR3 protein: CSATPRQGSQETQYF
CDR3 DNA: TGCAGTGCTACCCCTCGACAGGGATCCCAAGAGACCCAGTACTTC

D gene: TRBD1
V gene: TRBV25-1
J gene: TRBJ1-4
clone size: many
CDR3 protein: CASSADRGKANEKLFF
CDR3 DNA: TGTGCCAGCAGTGCCGACAGGGGTAAAGCTAATGAAAAACTGTTTTTT

D gene: NA
V gene: TRBV20-1
J gene: TRBJ1-1
clone size: NA
CDR3 protein: CSARMNRMNTEAFF
CDR3 DNA: TGCAGTGCTAGAATGAACAGGATGAACACTGAAGCTTTCTTT

D gene: TRBD2
V gene: TRBV2
J gene: TRBJ2-5
clone size: NA
CDR3 protein: CASVLAGVETQYF
CDR3 DNA: TGTGCCAGCGTGCTAGCGGGGGTGGAGACCCAGTACTTC

D gene: TRBD1
V gene: TRBV20-1
J gene: TRBJ1-2
clone size: NA
CDR3 protein: CSAATGGQGGYTF
CDR3 DNA: TGCAGTGCTGCCACAGGGGGTCAGGGTGGCTACACCTTC

D gene: NA
V gene: TRBV20-1
J gene: TRBJ2-1
clone size: NA
CDR3 protein: CSARDPRETYNEQFF
CDR3 DNA: TGCAGTGCTAGAGATCCCAGGGAAACCTACAATGAGCAGTTCTTC

D gene: TRBD1
V gene: TRBV7-2
J gene: TRBJ2-1
clone size: few
CDR3 protein: CASSRDRNNEQFF
CDR3 DNA: TGTGCTAGCAGCCGGGACAGAAACAATGAGCAGTTCTTC

D gene: TRBD2
V gene: TRBV3-1
J gene: TRBJ2-1
clone size: many
CDR3 protein: CASSRFLGGVNNEQFF
CDR3 DNA: TGTGCCAGCAGCCGATTCCTTGGGGGGGTAAACAATGAGCAGTTCTTC

D gene: NA
V gene: TRBV10-3
J gene: TRBJ1-5
clone size: NA
CDR3 protein: CAISESGEYSNQPQHF
CDR3 DNA: TGTGCCATCAGTGAGTCGGGAGAGTATAGCAATCAGCCCCAGCATTTT